A selection of T cell receptor beta chains follows, all from one sample in a study of breast tumors, draining lymph nodes, adjacent tissues. MiXCR, applied by TCRdb to the multiplex PCR reads, yields one record per CDR3 protein. The table shows more than 85,000 distinct CDR3 sequences, with over 20% occurring only once. Sequenced input: axillary lymph node tissue. The receptors stem from a female donor with breast cancer. Some clones in this sample may be carry-over from other donors' samples. Each CDR3 is given with its conserved first and last residue. A D gene is named only where the DNA matches it firmly. Clone size, where shown, is once, few, many, or a class for clones that have expanded.

CDR3 DNA,CDR3 protein,V gene,J gene,D gene,clone size
TGTGCCAGCAGTTTAGAGGGACGGGGCAATCAGCCCCAGCATTTT,CASSLEGRGNQPQHF,TRBV12-3/TRBV12-4,TRBJ1-5,NA,many
TGTGCCAGCAGCCAAGGGGGGGCGGGAGATACGCAGTATTTT,CASSQGGAGDTQYF,TRBV3-1,TRBJ2-3,NA,NA
TGTGCCAGCAGTTTATGGGGGACTAGCGGACAATTAAAAGAGACCCAGTACTTC,CASSLWGTSGQLKETQYF,TRBV27,TRBJ2-5,TRBD2,NA
TGTGCCAGCCAGGGGCCCACAGATACGCAGTATTTT,CASQGPTDTQYF,TRBV2,TRBJ2-3,NA,many
TGTGCCAGCAGCTTGGGCGAGGAGACCCAGTACTTC,CASSLGEETQYF,TRBV5-6,TRBJ2-5,NA,few
TGTGCCAGCAGCTTAGTAGGTAGCGGGAGGGCCTACAATGAGCAGTTCTTC,CASSLVGSGRAYNEQFF,TRBV11-2,TRBJ2-1,TRBD2,many
TGTGCCTGCTCAGGGCGTGGCACAGATACGCAGTATTTT,CACSGRGTDTQYF,TRBV19,TRBJ2-3,NA,many
TGTGCCAGCAGTTTAGGTGGTTGGTACCAGGAGACCCAGTACTTC,CASSLGGWYQETQYF,TRBV12-3/TRBV12-4,TRBJ2-5,NA,NA
TGTGCCAGCAGTGAGATGAGGGATCAGCCCCAGCATTTT,CASSEMRDQPQHF,TRBV6-1,TRBJ1-5,NA,many
TGTGCCAGCAGCCCCAGGAGTTGGGATTTAGAGACCCAGTACTTC,CASSPRSWDLETQYF,TRBV7-9,TRBJ2-5,NA,many
TGTGCCATCAGTGGGCAGTCCAATGAAAAACTGTTTTTT,CAISGQSNEKLFF,TRBV10-3,TRBJ1-4,NA,many
TGTGCCAGTATGGAGGGAGGGGGCACAGATACGCAGTATTTT,CASMEGGGTDTQYF,TRBV19,TRBJ2-3,TRBD2,many
TGTGCCAGCAGCTTAGAACTAGCGGGCTCCTACAATGAGCAGTTCTTC,CASSLELAGSYNEQFF,TRBV7-3,TRBJ2-1,TRBD2,many
TGTGCCAGCAGCCGACGGACAGGGGGCGACTATAATTCACCCCTCCACTTT,CASSRRTGGDYNSPLHF,TRBV7-9,TRBJ1-6,TRBD1,many
TGCGCCAGCAGCTTGGCAAGCGGGGGGTTCGGCGAGCAGTACTTC,CASSLASGGFGEQYF,TRBV5-1,TRBJ2-7,TRBD2,NA
TGTGCCAGCAGCGTAGTGGTAGCTCCAGATACGCAGTATTTT,CASSVVVAPDTQYF,TRBV9,TRBJ2-3,NA,few
TGTGCCAGCAGTATCCCTATCTATGGCTACACCTTC,CASSIPIYGYTF,TRBV25-1,TRBJ1-2,NA,many
TGTGCCAGCAGCTCAACGACAGTGAAGGGCGTCACTGAAGCTTTCTTT,CASSSTTVKGVTEAFF,TRBV7-9,TRBJ1-1,NA,NA
TGTGCCACCAGCAGAGAGGGGAACCAGCCCCAGCATTTT,CATSREGNQPQHF,TRBV15,TRBJ1-5,NA,many
TGTGCCAGCAGCTTAGGACAGGGTGGGGGATTC,CASSLGQGGGF,TRBV7-9,TRBJ2-1,TRBD1,many
TGTGCCAGCAGTTACTGGGGGGCGTCCTACGAGCAGTACTTC,CASSYWGASYEQYF,TRBV6-5,TRBJ2-7,NA,once
TGTGCCAGCAGCTTAGTGGACAATCATGAGACCCAGTACTTC,CASSLVDNHETQYF,TRBV7-8,TRBJ2-5,NA,many
TGTGCCAGCACCTCGGACAACTATAATTCACCCCTCCACTTT,CASTSDNYNSPLHF,TRBV7-2,TRBJ1-6,NA,many
TGTGCCAGCAGTTATTCGAGGTATCGGGGAGTACGGGAGACCCAGTACTTC,CASSYSRYRGVRETQYF,TRBV6-2/TRBV6-3,TRBJ2-5,NA,few
TGCGCCAGCAGCTTGGTGGTTACAGGGGGCTGGGAGACCCAGTACTTC,CASSLVVTGGWETQYF,TRBV5-1,TRBJ2-5,TRBD1,many
TGTGCCAGCAGACGCGAGCAGTACTTC,CASRREQYF,TRBV27,TRBJ2-7,NA,NA
TGCGCCAGCAGCCCGAGACTAGCGGGAGGCGGCGGGGAGCTGTTTTTT,CASSPRLAGGGGELFF,TRBV4-1,TRBJ2-2,TRBD2,few
TGTGCCAGCAGCCGGGGGGTGAACACTGAAGCTTTCTTT,CASSRGVNTEAFF,TRBV27,TRBJ1-1,NA,NA
TGTGCCAGTAGAAGCGGAGGGGGCGGAGACGAGCAGTACTTC,CASRSGGGGDEQYF,TRBV19,TRBJ2-7,NA,many
TGTGCCAGCAGCCACTACCCGGGAAATGAGCAGTTCTTC,CASSHYPGNEQFF,TRBV3-1,TRBJ2-1,NA,many
TGTGCCAGCAGCGTAGGCGGGAATTCACCCCTCCACTTT,CASSVGGNSPLHF,TRBV9,TRBJ1-6,NA,many
TGTGCCAGTCAGACAGGCTCGAACACCGGGGAGCTGTTTTTT,CASQTGSNTGELFF,TRBV19,TRBJ2-2,NA,many
TGTGCCAGCAGTGAAGGGAATCAGCCCCAGCATTTT,CASSEGNQPQHF,TRBV25-1,TRBJ1-5,NA,many
TGTGCCAGCAGCTACAGGGGCTCTGGGGCCAACGTCCTGACTTTC,CASSYRGSGANVLTF,TRBV5-6,TRBJ2-6,TRBD1,NA
TGTGCCAGCAGCTCCACAGCGGACTATGGCTACACCTTC,CASSSTADYGYTF,TRBV7-3,TRBJ1-2,NA,many
TGCGCCAGCGGGGAGACAGCCGCGCAGTACTTC,CASGETAAQYF,TRBV2,TRBJ2-7,TRBD2,once